Listed below are T cell receptor beta chains from one sample, sequenced in a study of cytomegalovirus exposure and HLA in healthy donors. Sequencing used immunoSEQ multiplex PCR; TCRdb keeps in-frame clones, though not all of them. The table has roughly 220,000 clones, more than 60% seen once. The sample was PBMCs. The source is a man in his fifties or sixties in good health and CMV-seronegative. Each CDR3 is given with its conserved first and last residue. Each record gives: clone size, J gene, V gene, D gene, CDR3 DNA, CDR3 protein. A D gene is named only where the DNA matches it firmly. The listing skips clone size in some rows; elsewhere it reads once, few, many or a size class.

>.|TRBJ1-1|TRBV27|TRBD1
TGTGCCAGCAGTTTATGGACAGGGGGCATCACTGAAGCTTTCTTT
CASSLWTGGITEAFF
>.|TRBJ2-1|TRBV6-5|.
TGTGCCAGCGGATATCCTAGAGGGGGCAATGAGCAGTTCTTC
CASGYPRGGNEQFF
>.|TRBJ2-7|TRBV28|TRBD1
TGTGCCAGCAGTTTTACAGGGGGCGCGGTCCACGAGCAGTACTTC
CASSFTGGAVHEQYF
>.|TRBJ2-2|TRBV27|TRBD2
TGTGCCAGCAGTTCACCGCTAGCGGGAGGCTTGAACACCGGGGAGCTGTTTTTT
CASSSPLAGGLNTGELFF
>.|TRBJ2-1|TRBV19|.
TGTGCCAGTAGTATAACCCCCGGGACAGTCCGGGGGTATGAGCAGTTCTTC
CASSITPGTVRGYEQFF
>.|TRBJ2-2|TRBV28|TRBD2
TGTGCCAGCAGTACCCAGACTAGCGCCCTGGGTTTTCTGTTTTTT
CASSTQTSALGFLFF
>.|TRBJ1-1|TRBV18|TRBD1
TGTGCCAGCTCCGACAGGGGAGGCACTGAAGCTTTCTTT
CASSDRGGTEAFF
>.|TRBJ1-1|TRBV29-1|.
TGCAGCGCCGGACGGGAGAACACTGAAGCTTTCTTT
CSAGRENTEAFF
>.|TRBJ2-1|TRBV27|.
TGTGCCAGCAGTTTTCGAGGGGGTCGATACAATGAGCAGTTCTTC
CASSFRGGRYNEQFF
>once|TRBJ2-7|TRBV2|.
TGTGCCAGCAGTGAACTAGAATACGAGCAGTACTTC
CASSELEYEQYF
>.|TRBJ2-1|TRBV9|.
TGTGCCAGCAGCGCAAGCGGTCCCGCGCGGAATGAGCAGTTCTTC
CASSASGPARNEQFF
>.|TRBJ1-5|TRBV27|TRBD1
TGTGCCAGCAGTTTCTTCGGGACAGGGAATCAGCCCCAGCATTTT
CASSFFGTGNQPQHF
>.|TRBJ2-3|TRBV19|TRBD2
TGTGCCAGTAGTCCGCGGACTAGCGGGAGGGCCCTTATCGCAGATACGCAGTATTTT
CASSPRTSGRALIADTQYF
>.|TRBJ1-1|TRBV9|TRBD1
TGTGCCAGCAGCGTAGCGGGACAGGGAGGGAACACTGAAGCTTTCTTT
CASSVAGQGGNTEAFF
>.|TRBJ2-7|TRBV6-1|TRBD1
TGTGCCAGCAGGGACAGGGAGGCCCCCTACGAGCAGTACTTC
CASRDREAPYEQYF
>few|TRBJ2-7|TRBV28|TRBD1
TGTGCCAGCAGTCCCCCCGCCGGGACAGGCGTTATCGAGCAGTACTTC
CASSPPAGTGVIEQYF
>once|TRBJ1-2|TRBV7-2|TRBD1
TGTGCCAGCAGCGTACAGGGGAACTATGGCTACACCTTC
CASSVQGNYGYTF
>.|TRBJ1-5|TRBV18|.
TGTGCCAGCTCACCACGGAGGGAAAATCAGCCCCAGCATTTT
CASSPRRENQPQHF
>.|TRBJ2-7|TRBV28|TRBD1
TGTGCCAGCAGTTTATCCGACGGGACAGTCTCCTACGAGCAGTACTTC
CASSLSDGTVSYEQYF
>.|TRBJ1-1|TRBV25-1|TRBD1
TGTGCCACGAACTCGGACAGGGGGGGGACTGAAGCTTTCTTT
CATNSDRGGTEAFF
>.|TRBJ2-1|TRBV4-1|.
TGCGCCAGCAGCGGGTGGGAGCCTACGAGTAATGAGCAGTTCTTC
CASSGWEPTSNEQFF
>.|TRBJ1-1|TRBV7-8|.
TGTGCCAGCAGCTCTCCATCCTCCAATTGGGCAAACACTGAAGCTTTCTTT
CASSSPSSNWANTEAFF
>.|TRBJ1-5|TRBV28|TRBD1
TGTGCCAGCAGTTTACCTCGACAGGGTGGACAGCCCCAGCATTTT
CASSLPRQGGQPQHF
>.|TRBJ2-1|TRBV29-1|TRBD2
TGCAGCGTCCCCCCGAGCGGGAGGGCCTATGAGCAGTTCTTC
CSVPPSGRAYEQFF
>.|TRBJ2-7|TRBV5-4|TRBD1
TGTGCCAGCAGCCGAGGACAGGGGGCTGGGGAGCAGTACTTC
CASSRGQGAGEQYF
>.|TRBJ2-7|TRBV18|.
TGTGCCAGCTCACCCCAGGGCGGCGACGAGCAGTACTTC
CASSPQGGDEQYF
>few|TRBJ1-2|TRBV2|TRBD1
TGTGCCAGCAGCCAAACAGGGGCCAGTGGAGGCTACACCTTC
CASSQTGASGGYTF
>few|TRBJ2-7|TRBV18|.
TGTGCCAGCTCACCGGTCGGCCAGGGGTACGAGCAGTACTTC
CASSPVGQGYEQYF
>few|TRBJ1-1|TRBV7-8|.
TGTGCCAGCAGCTTGTTGCGACAGACGAACACTGAAGCTTTCTTT
CASSLLRQTNTEAFF
>.|TRBJ1-1|TRBV7-6|.
TGTGCCAGCAGCGTGGGCCTAAGAACTGAAGCTTTCTTT
CASSVGLRTEAFF
>.|TRBJ2-1|TRBV4-1|TRBD1
TGCGCCAGCAGCCAAGATCGGATACAGGGGTCCAATGAGCAGTTCTTC
CASSQDRIQGSNEQFF
>.|TRBJ1-5|TRBV5-5|.
TGTGCCAGCAGCTTGGCCTTGTGGGACAATTCCAATCAGCCCCAGCATTTT
CASSLALWDNSNQPQHF
>.|TRBJ1-1|TRBV28|.
TGTGCCAGCAGTTTGCGCACTGAAGCTTTCTTT
CASSLRTEAFF
>few|TRBJ2-1|TRBV6-5|TRBD2
TGTGCCAGCAGCCCCGGGACTAACTACAATGAGCAGTTCTTC
CASSPGTNYNEQFF
>.|TRBJ2-2|TRBV5-1|.
TGCGCCAGCAGCCCCCAGTTCAGGGATAACACCGGGGAGCTGTTTTTT
CASSPQFRDNTGELFF
>.|TRBJ2-7|TRBV27|TRBD1
TGTGCCAGCAGCCCCGGGACAGGGACCTACGGGCAGTACTTC
CASSPGTGTYGQYF
>.|TRBJ1-3|TRBV28|TRBD1
TGTGCCAGCAGAGGACAGGGGGCGGGTGGAAACACCATATATTTT
CASRGQGAGGNTIYF
>.|TRBJ2-6|TRBV6-6|.
TGTGCCAGCACTCCCCCTGGGGCCAACGTCCTGACTTTC
CASTPPGANVLTF
>.|TRBJ2-7|TRBV27|TRBD2
TGTGCCAGCAGCTGGACCGGGACTAGCGACTACGAGCAGTACTTC
CASSWTGTSDYEQYF
>.|TRBJ1-3|TRBV30|TRBD1
TGTGCCTGGAGTCAGGGGGTTTACACCATATATTTT
CAWSQGVYTIYF
>.|TRBJ2-5|TRBV19|.
TGTGCCAGTAGTCCGGGGTCCGGGGGAGAGACCCAGTACTTC
CASSPGSGGETQYF